This T cell receptor (beta chain) was documented in a study of cytomegalovirus exposure and HLA in healthy donors. Background on the study: There were 100 million to 130 million unique TCR beta sequences, drawn from about 180 million T cells, in an earlier analysis. Findings of the study overall: The authors excluded some V segments, including TRBV6-2 and TRBV6-3, as indistinguishable. According to the study, 180 or so TCR beta chains were cytomegalovirus-associated. High specificity and sensitivity for cytomegalovirus status were reported for the classifier.

About this clone itself: Its antigen is as yet unknown.

Germline lookup yields CDR1 LGHNA and CDR2 YNFKEQ. With 1 base clipped from V and 5 bases from J, the junction kept 10 bases outside the gene matches. The CDR3 is 17 amino acids. PCR amplification relied on 60 Vbeta primers (plus 13 Jbeta primers). Data came from immunoSEQ multiplex PCR; TCRdb stores just in-frame clones and leaves some out. The sample records some 180,000 clones, approximately 84% being singletons. The sequenced material came from PBMCs. The rearrangement links TRBV4-2 to TRBJ2-1, with 8 bases matching TRBD2. The clonotype was recovered from a girl aged 5-17 years in good health and CMV-seropositive. The CDR3, as DNA: TGTGCCAGCAGCCAAGCCGGGAGGGCCCTCTGGGACAATGAGCAGTTCTTC. Translating gives CASSQAGRALWDNEQFF.